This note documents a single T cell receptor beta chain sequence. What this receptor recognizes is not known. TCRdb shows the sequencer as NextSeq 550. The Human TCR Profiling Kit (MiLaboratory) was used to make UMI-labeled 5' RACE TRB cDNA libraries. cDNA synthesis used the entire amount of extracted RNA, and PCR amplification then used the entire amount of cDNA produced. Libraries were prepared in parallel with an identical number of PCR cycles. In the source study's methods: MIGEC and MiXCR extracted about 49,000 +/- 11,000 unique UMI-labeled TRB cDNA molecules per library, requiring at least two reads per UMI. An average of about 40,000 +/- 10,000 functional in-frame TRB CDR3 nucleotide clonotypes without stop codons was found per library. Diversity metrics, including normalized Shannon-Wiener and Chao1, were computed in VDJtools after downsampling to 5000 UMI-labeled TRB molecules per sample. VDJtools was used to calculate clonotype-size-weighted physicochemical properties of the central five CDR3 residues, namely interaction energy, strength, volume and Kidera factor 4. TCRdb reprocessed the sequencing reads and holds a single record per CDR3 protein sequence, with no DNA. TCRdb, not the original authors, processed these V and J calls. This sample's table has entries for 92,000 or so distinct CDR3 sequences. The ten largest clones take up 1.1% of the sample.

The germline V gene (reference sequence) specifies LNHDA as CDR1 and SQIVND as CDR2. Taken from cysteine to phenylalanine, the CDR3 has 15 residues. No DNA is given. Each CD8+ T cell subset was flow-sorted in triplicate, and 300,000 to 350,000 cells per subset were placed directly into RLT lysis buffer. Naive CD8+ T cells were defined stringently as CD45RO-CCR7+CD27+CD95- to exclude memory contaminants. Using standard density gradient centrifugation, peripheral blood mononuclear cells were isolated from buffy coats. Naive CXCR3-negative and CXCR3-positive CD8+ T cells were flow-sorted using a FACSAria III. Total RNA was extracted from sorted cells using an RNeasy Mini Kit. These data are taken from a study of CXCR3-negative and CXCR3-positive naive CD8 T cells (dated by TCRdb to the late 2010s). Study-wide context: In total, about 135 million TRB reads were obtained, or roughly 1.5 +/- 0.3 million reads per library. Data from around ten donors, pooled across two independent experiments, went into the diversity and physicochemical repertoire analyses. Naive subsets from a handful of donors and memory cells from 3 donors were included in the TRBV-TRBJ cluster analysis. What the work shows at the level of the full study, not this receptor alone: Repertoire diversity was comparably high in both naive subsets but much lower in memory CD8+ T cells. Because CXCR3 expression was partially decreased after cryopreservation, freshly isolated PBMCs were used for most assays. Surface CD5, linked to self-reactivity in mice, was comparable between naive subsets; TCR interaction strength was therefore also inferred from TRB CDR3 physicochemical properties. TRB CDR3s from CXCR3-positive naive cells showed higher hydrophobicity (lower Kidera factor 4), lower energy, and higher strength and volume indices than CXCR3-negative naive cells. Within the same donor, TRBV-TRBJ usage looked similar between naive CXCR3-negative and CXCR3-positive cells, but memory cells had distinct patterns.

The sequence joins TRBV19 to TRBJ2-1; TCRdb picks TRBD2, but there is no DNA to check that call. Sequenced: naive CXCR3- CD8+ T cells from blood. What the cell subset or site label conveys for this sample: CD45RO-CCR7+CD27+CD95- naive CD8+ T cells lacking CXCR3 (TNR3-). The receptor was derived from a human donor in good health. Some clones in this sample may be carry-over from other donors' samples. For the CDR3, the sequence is CASSPPAGGPNEQFF.